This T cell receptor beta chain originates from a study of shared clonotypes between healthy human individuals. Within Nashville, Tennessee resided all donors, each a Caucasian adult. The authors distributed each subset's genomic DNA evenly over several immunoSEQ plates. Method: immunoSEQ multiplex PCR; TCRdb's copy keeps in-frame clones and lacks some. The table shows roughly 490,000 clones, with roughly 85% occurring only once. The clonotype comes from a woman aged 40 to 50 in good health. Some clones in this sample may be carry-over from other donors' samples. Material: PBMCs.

The CDR3 region has the DNA TGTGCCAGCAGTTGGCGGGGGGGTATCCCCTACGAGCAGTACTTC. Translation gives CASSWRGGIPYEQYF. The chain couples TRBV28 to TRBJ2-7; TRBD2 matches at 9 bases. The trim removed 4 bases at V and 2 bases at J, leaving 6 bases unmatched. This CDR3 has 15 residues. Germline CDR1 is MDHEN and CDR2 is SYDVKM.